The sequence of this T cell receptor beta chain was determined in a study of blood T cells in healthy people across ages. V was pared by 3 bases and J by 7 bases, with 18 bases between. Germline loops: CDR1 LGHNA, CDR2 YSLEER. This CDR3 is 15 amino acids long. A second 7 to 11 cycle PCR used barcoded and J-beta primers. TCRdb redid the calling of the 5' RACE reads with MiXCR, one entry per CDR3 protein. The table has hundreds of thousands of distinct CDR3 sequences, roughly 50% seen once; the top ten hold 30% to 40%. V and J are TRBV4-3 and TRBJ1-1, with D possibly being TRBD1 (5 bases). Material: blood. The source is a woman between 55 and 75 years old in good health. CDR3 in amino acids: CASSHYLIGAGEAFF. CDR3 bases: TGCGCCAGCAGCCATTACCTGATAGGGGCGGGTGAAGCTTTCTTT.